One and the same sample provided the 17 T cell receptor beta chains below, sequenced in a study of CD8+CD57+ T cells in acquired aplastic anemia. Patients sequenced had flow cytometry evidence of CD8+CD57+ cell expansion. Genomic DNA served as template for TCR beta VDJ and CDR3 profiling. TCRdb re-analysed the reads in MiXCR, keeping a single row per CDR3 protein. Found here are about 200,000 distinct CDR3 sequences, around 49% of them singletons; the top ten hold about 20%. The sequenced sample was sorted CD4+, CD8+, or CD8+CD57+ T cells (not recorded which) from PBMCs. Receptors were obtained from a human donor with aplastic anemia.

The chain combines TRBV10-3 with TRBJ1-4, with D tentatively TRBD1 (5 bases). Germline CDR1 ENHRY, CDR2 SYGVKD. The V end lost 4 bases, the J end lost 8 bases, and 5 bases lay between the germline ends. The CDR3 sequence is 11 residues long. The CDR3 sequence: CAISGGEKLFF. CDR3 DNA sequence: TGTGCCATCAGTGGGGGCGAAAAACTGTTTTTT.

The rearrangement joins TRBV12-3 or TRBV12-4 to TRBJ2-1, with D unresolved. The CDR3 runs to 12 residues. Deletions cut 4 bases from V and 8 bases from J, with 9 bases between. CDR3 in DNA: TGTGCCAGCAGTTCCCACATAGATGAGCAGTTCTTC. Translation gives CASSSHIDEQFF.

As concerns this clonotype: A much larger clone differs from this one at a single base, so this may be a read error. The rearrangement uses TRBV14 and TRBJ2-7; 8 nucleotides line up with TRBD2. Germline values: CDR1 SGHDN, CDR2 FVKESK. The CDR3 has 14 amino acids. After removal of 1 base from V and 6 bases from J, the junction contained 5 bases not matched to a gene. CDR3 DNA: TGTGCCAGCAGCCAAGCCGGCGGGGGGCGCGAGCAGTACTTC. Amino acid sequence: CASSQAGGGREQYF.

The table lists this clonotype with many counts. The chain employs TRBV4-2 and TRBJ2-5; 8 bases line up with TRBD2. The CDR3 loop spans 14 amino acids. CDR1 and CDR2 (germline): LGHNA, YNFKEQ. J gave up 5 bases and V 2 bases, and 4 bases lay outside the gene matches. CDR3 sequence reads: CASSQPGLGETQYF. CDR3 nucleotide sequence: TGTGCCAGCAGCCAACCGGGACTAGGGGAGACCCAGTACTTC.

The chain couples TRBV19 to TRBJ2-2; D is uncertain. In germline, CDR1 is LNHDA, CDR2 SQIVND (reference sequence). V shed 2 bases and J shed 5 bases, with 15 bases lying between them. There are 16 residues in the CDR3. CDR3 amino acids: CASSIWAEITTGELFF. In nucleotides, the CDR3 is TGTGCCAGTAGTATATGGGCAGAGATAACGACCGGGGAGCTGTTTTTT.

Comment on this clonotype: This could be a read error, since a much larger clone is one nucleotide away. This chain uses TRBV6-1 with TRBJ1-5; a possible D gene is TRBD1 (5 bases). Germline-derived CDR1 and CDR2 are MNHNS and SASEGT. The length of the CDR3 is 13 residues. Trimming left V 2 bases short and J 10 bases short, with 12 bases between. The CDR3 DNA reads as TGTGCCAGCAGTGAACAGGGTGGGCTTCCCCAGCATTTT. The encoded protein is CASSEQGGLPQHF.

Here the CDR3 reads CAISESGGLLDYGYTF. CDR3 nucleotide sequence: TGTGCCATCAGTGAGTCAGGGGGGCTCCTTGACTATGGCTACACCTTC. The rearrangement uses TRBV10-3 and TRBJ1-2, with D possibly TRBD1 on 6 matching bases. The CDR3 is 16 amino acids. Trimming stripped 0 bases from V and 3 bases from J, with 14 bases between. Germline V lookup: CDR1 ENHRY, CDR2 SYGVKD.

Written as DNA, the CDR3 is TGTGCCAGTAGTGGGCTTCGCCAAGTAAACACTGAAGCTTTCTTT. Translation gives CASSGLRQVNTEAFF. The chain joins TRBV19 to TRBJ1-1; D not certain. Germline CDR1 reads LNHDA; CDR2 reads SQIVND (reference sequence). Trimming removed 5 bases from V and 2 bases from J, with 15 bases in between. The CDR3 totals 15 residues.

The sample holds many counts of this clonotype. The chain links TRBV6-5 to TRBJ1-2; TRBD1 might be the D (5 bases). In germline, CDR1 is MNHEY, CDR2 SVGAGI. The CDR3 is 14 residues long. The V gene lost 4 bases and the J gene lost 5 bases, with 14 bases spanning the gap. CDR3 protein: CASSSKYEGYGYTF. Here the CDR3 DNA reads TGTGCCAGCAGTTCCAAATACGAGGGGTATGGCTACACCTTC.

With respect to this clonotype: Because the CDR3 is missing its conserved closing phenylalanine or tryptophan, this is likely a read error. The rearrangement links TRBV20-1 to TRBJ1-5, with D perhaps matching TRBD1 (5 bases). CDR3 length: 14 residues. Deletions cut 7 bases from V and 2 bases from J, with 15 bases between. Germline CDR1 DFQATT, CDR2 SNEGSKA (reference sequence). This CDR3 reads CSGTTRGGNQPQHL. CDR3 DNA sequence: TGCAGTGGCACGACAAGGGGTGGCAATCAGCCCCAGCATCTT.

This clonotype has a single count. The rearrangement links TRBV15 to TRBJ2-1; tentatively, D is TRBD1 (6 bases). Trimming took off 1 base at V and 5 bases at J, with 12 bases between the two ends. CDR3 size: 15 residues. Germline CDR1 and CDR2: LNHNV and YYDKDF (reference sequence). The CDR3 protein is CATSRVSGADNEQFF. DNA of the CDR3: TGTGCCACCAGCAGAGTATCAGGGGCCGACAATGAGCAGTTCTTC.

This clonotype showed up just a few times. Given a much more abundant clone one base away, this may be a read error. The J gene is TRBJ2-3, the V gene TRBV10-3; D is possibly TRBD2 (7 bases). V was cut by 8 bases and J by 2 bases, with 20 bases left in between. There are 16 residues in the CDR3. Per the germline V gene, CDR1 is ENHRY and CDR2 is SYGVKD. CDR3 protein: CAIGGGRGGVTDTQYF. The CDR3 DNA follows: TGTGCCATCGGGGGGGGTAGGGGGGGGGTCACAGATACGCAGTATTTT.

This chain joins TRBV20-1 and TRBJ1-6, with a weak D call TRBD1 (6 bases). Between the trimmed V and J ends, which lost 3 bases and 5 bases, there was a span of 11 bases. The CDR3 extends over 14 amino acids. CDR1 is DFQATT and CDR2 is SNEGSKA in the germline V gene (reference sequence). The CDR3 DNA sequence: TGCAGTGCTAGTTGGGACACCGATAATTCACCCCTCCACTTT. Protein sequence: CSASWDTDNSPLHF.

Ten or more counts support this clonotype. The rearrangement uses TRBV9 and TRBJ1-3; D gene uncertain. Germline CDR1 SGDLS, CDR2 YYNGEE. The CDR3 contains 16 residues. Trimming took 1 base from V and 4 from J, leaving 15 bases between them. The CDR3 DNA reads TGTGCCAGCAGCGTAAAGGCCAGCTTGGTGGGAAACACCATATATTTT. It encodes CASSVKASLVGNTIYF.

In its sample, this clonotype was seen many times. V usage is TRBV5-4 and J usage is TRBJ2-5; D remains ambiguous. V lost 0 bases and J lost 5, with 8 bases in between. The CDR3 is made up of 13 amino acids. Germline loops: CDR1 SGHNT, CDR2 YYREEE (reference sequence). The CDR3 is CASSLGRYETQYF. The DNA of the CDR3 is TGTGCCAGCAGCTTGGGTCGGTATGAGACCCAGTACTTC. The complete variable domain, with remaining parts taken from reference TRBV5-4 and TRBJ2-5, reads ETGVTQSPTHLIKTRGQQVTLRCSSQSGHNTVSWYQQALGQGPQFIFQYYREEENGRGNFPPRFSGLQFPNYSSELNVNALELDDSALYLCASSLGRYETQYFGPGTRLLVL.

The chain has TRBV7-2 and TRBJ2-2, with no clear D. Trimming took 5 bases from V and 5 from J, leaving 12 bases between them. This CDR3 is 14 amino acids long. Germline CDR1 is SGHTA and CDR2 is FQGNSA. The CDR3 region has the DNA TGTGCCAGCAGCCTACGCCCCGGGACCGGGGAGCTGTTTTTT. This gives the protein CASSLRPGTGELFF.

CDR3 in DNA: TGTGCCAGCAGCGTAGGGGCGGGGGATACGCAGTATTTT. Translating it yields CASSVGAGDTQYF. The chain combines TRBV9 with TRBJ2-3; weak D call: TRBD2 (6 bases). This CDR3 region has 13 residues. From germline, CDR1 is SGDLS and CDR2 YYNGEE. The V end lost 0 bases, the J end lost 6 bases, and 8 bases lay between the germline ends.